What follows are 30 T cell receptor beta chains derived from one specimen sequenced in a study of PD-1 blockade in classical Hodgkin lymphoma. After autologous stem cell transplantation all patients relapsed, and prior brentuximab vedotin exposure differed between cohorts. Repertoires were generated with immunoSEQ multiplex PCR, while TCRdb's copy carries only in-frame clones and drops some. This sample has around 5,000 clones, with around 66% found just once. Specimen: peripheral blood mononuclear cells (PBMCs), collected at baseline. All receptors derive from a human donor with classical Hodgkin lymphoma.

The J gene is TRBJ2-7, the V gene TRBV6-1; D remains unclear. CDR3 length: 15 residues. The V end lost 0 bases, the J end lost 0 bases, and 9 bases lay between the germline ends. The germline V gene has CDR1 MNHNS and CDR2 SASEGT. CDR3 region: CASSEATAGSYEQYF. In DNA, the CDR3 is TGTGCCAGCAGTGAAGCTACGGCAGGCTCCTACGAGCAGTACTTC.

The sample holds a few counts of this clone. The rearrangement uses TRBV30 and TRBJ1-1; no clear D gene. V dropped 2 bases and J dropped 7 bases, with 8 bases sitting between them. The CDR3 loop spans 11 amino acids. Looked up from germline, CDR1 is GTSNPN and CDR2 is SVGIG (reference sequence). The CDR3 loop is CAWSPFGEAFF. Here the CDR3 DNA reads TGTGCCTGGAGTCCCTTTGGTGAAGCTTTCTTT.

By proportion, this clone is medium-sized. The chain joins TRBV7-8 to TRBJ1-3, with D uncertain. Germline CDR1 SGHVS, CDR2 FQNEAQ. Trimming cost V 6 bases and J 4 bases, with 16 bases left between them. This CDR3 comprises 15 residues. CDR3 DNA sequence: TGTGCCAGCAGAGAGTGGGGTATAGGCGGAAACACCATATATTTT. This translates into CASREWGIGGNTIYF.

This chain uses TRBV19 with TRBJ2-2; D is perhaps TRBD2 (6 bases). Germline V CDR1 and CDR2: LNHDA, SQIVND (reference sequence). The CDR3 covers 16 residues. V was cut by 6 bases and J by 2 bases, with 16 bases left in between. CDR3 coding DNA: TGTGCCAGTAGCGGGGGTGCGGCGACCAACACCGGGGAGCTGTTTTTT. It specifies CASSGGAATNTGELFF.

This chain joins TRBV28 and TRBJ1-1, with no clear D. The CDR3 consists of 13 residues. The V gene lost 3 bases and the J gene lost 0 bases, with 5 bases spanning the gap. Per the germline V gene, CDR1 is MDHEN and CDR2 is SYDVKM. The CDR3: CASSFPVNTEAFF. In DNA, the CDR3 is TGTGCCAGCAGTTTTCCCGTGAACACTGAAGCTTTCTTT.

In its sample, this clone ranks as medium-sized. This rearrangement joins TRBV7-8 to TRBJ2-5; D is possibly TRBD2 (5 bases). This CDR3 has 15 amino acids. The V gene's germline CDR1 is SGHVS and CDR2 FQNEAQ. V lost 5 bases and J lost 2, with 15 bases in between. The CDR3 region is CASSPRTGRQETQYF. CDR3 coding DNA: TGTGCCAGCAGCCCTCGGACTGGACGGCAAGAGACCCAGTACTTC.

The chain employs TRBV13 and TRBJ2-5; D may be TRBD1 (6 bases). CDR1 and CDR2 (germline): PRHDT, FYEKMQ (reference sequence). The CDR3 has 14 amino acids. V dropped 5 bases and J dropped 0 bases, with 10 bases sitting between them. CDR3 DNA sequence: TGTGCCAGCAGCCTATGGACAGACCAAGAGACCCAGTACTTC. Protein: CASSLWTDQETQYF.

The CDR3 nucleotides are TGTGCCAGCAGTGAAGACACGGGGGGGGCGTACGAGCAGTACTTC. Protein product: CASSEDTGGAYEQYF. This chain uses TRBV2 with TRBJ2-7, with 8 positions matching TRBD2. The junction had 6 bases not matched to a gene; V was cut back by 1 base and J by 4 bases. CDR3 length: 15 amino acids. The germline gives CDR1 SNHLY, CDR2 FYNNEI. The whole variable domain, remainder taken from reference TRBV2 and TRBJ2-7, is EPEVTQTPSHQVTQMGQEVILRCVPISNHLYFYWYRQILGQKVEFLVSFYNNEISEKSEIFDDQFSVERPDGSNFTLKIRSTKLEDSAMYFCASSEDTGGAYEQYFGPGTRLTVT.

The chain is built from TRBV15 and TRBJ1-1; a weak D match, TRBD1 (6 bases). Between the trimmed V and J ends, which lost 3 bases and 4 bases, there was a span of 12 bases. Germline values: CDR1 LNHNV, CDR2 YYDKDF (reference sequence). The CDR3 totals 14 residues. DNA for the CDR3: TGTGCCACCAGCAGGAACAGGGCCGGCACTGAAGCTTTCTTT. It yields the protein CATSRNRAGTEAFF.

This chain uses TRBV5-4 with TRBJ2-3, with 13 bases that match TRBD2. Germline values: CDR1 SGHNT, CDR2 YYREEE (reference sequence). Trimming cost V 2 bases and J 4 bases; bases outside gene matches: 16. CDR3 length: 20 amino acids. The CDR3 here is CASSFPPGTSGVGSADTQYF. CDR3 DNA sequence: TGTGCCAGCAGCTTTCCCCCGGGGACTAGCGGGGTTGGGAGCGCAGATACGCAGTATTTT.

This clone occurred once. V usage is TRBV5-6 and J usage is TRBJ2-5, with TRBD2 identical over 10 bases. The CDR3 covers 16 residues. V trimming: 1 base; J trimming: 4 bases; junction bases outside the gene matches: 7. Germline V lookup: CDR1 SGHDT, CDR2 YYEEEE. The CDR3: CASSLRLAGGAETQYF. The CDR3, as DNA: TGTGCCAGCAGCTTGAGACTAGCGGGTGGGGCAGAGACCCAGTACTTC.

This chain connects TRBV10-3 to TRBJ2-7; no firm D call. This CDR3 spans 14 amino acids. V dropped 0 bases and J dropped 2 bases, with 8 bases sitting between them. Germline V gene lookup returns CDR1 ENHRY and CDR2 SYGVKD. The CDR3 nucleotides are TGTGCCATCAGTGAGTCACGGCCACCCTACGAGCAGTACTTC. Amino acid sequence: CAISESRPPYEQYF.

Judged by abundance, this clone is medium-sized. This chain links TRBV5-1 with TRBJ2-5, with D unclear. The germline V gene encodes CDR1 SGHRS and CDR2 YFSETQ. Trimming stripped 4 bases from V and 1 base from J, with 17 bases between. This CDR3 spans 16 amino acids. The CDR3 bases are TGCGCCAGCAGCCCGGGTTCTGGGCGACGCCAAGAGACCCAGTACTTC. Translated, it gives CASSPGSGRRQETQYF.

The chain links TRBV14 to TRBJ2-1, with 8 bases aligning to TRBD2. Germline V gives CDR1 SGHDN, CDR2 FVKESK. V gave up 1 base and J gave up 10 bases; unmatched junction bases: 3. CDR3 length: 13 residues. CDR3 nucleotide sequence: TGTGCCAGCAGCCAAGCCTTAGCGGGGGAGCAGTTCTTC. Its translation: CASSQALAGEQFF.

This clone was recorded only once. The chain combines TRBV27 with TRBJ2-1; TRBD2 matches 12 bases. After removal of 7 bases from V and 6 bases from J, the junction contained 7 bases not matched to a gene. The CDR3 covers 15 residues. Germline V gives CDR1 MNHEY, CDR2 SMNVEV (reference sequence). In DNA, the CDR3 is TGTGCCAGCACCCCGCTAGCGGGGGGGCCCAATGAGCAGTTCTTC. This translates into CASTPLAGGPNEQFF.

This clone showed up just once. The chain joins TRBV6-5 to TRBJ1-4, with D maybe TRBD1 (5 bases). Germline CDR1 and CDR2: MNHEY and SVGAGI. Trimming shortened V by 6 bases and J by 6 bases, and 11 bases separated the two germline ends. This CDR3 is 13 amino acids long. Here the CDR3 DNA reads TGTGCCAGCAGCCGCGGGACCTATGAAAAACTGTTTTTT. Translation: CASSRGTYEKLFF.

The chain uses TRBV29-1 and TRBJ2-7, with a tentative D call TRBD1 (5 bases). The CDR3 sequence is 13 residues long. Germline V gene data show CDR1 as SQVTM and CDR2 as ANQGSEA. Trimming took off 5 bases at V and 7 bases at J, with 18 bases between the two ends. CDR3 in DNA: TGCAGCGTTCAGGAGACAGTAAGGGGAGAGCAGTACTTC. This sequence encodes CSVQETVRGEQYF.

This clone occurred a few times. The J gene is TRBJ1-1, the V gene TRBV5-1, with D unresolved. The CDR3 covers 13 residues. V dropped 0 bases and J dropped 4 bases, with 7 bases sitting between them. Germline V gives CDR1 SGHRS, CDR2 YFSETQ. The CDR3, as DNA: TGCGCCAGCAGCTTGGGGCAGAGCACTGAAGCTTTCTTT. The encoded protein is CASSLGQSTEAFF.

The J gene is TRBJ2-1, the V gene TRBV6-6; D gene ambiguous. V was trimmed by 6 bases and J by 7 bases, leaving 10 bases between them. This CDR3 has 12 residues. Germline lookup yields CDR1 MNHNY and CDR2 SVGAGI (reference sequence). This CDR3 is CASSRPRNEQFF. In nucleotides, the CDR3 is TGTGCCAGCAGCCGTCCCAGGAATGAGCAGTTCTTC.

V gene TRBV6-1 combines with J gene TRBJ2-7; 8 bases agree with TRBD2. The germline CDR1 and CDR2 sequences are MNHNS and SASEGT. V was clipped by 10 bases and J by 5 bases; unmatched bases: 4. The CDR3 contains 11 residues. The CDR3 region is CATSGGNEQYF. DNA of the CDR3: TGTGCCACTTCGGGGGGGAACGAGCAGTACTTC.

This clone came up a few times. The J gene is TRBJ1-2, the V gene TRBV6-6; D is possibly TRBD1 (6 bases). Trimming took off 7 bases at V and 5 bases at J, with 20 bases between the two ends. Germline assignment: CDR1 MNHNY and CDR2 SVGAGI (reference sequence). The CDR3 contains 15 residues. CDR3 in DNA: TGTGCCAGCACTCCATCGGACAGCTTCGGGTATGGCTACACCTTC. It yields the protein CASTPSDSFGYGYTF.

The chain joins TRBV7-9 to TRBJ2-7, with 9 bases identical to TRBD1. CDR1 is SEHNR and CDR2 is FQNEAQ in the germline V gene (reference sequence). The CDR3 sequence is 18 residues long. The junction had 21 bases not matched to a gene; V was cut back by 5 bases and J by 7 bases. The chain's CDR3 is CASSVPGQGLALGGEQYF. In DNA, the CDR3 is TGTGCCAGCAGCGTGCCGGGACAGGGACTCGCCCTAGGTGGGGAGCAGTACTTC.

V is TRBV7-2 and J is TRBJ1-5; 9 positions agree with TRBD1. V gave up 6 bases and J gave up 7 bases; unmatched junction bases: 10. CDR1 is SGHTA and CDR2 is FQGNSA in the germline V gene. CDR3 length: 15 amino acids. CDR3 in DNA: TGTGCCAGCAGTTCCGGGACAGGGCTCGGGCAGCCCCAGCATTTT. The encoded protein is CASSSGTGLGQPQHF.

This chain joins TRBV5-1 and TRBJ2-2; 7 nucleotides line up with TRBD1. The CDR3 is 15 amino acids. Losses at the gene ends were 5 bases for V and 5 bases for J; bases not matched to a gene: 9. From germline, CDR1 is SGHRS and CDR2 YFSETQ. Here the CDR3 reads CASSYNDRATGELFF. The DNA for the CDR3 is TGCGCCAGCAGTTATAACGACAGGGCGACCGGGGAGCTGTTTTTT.

J is TRBJ2-7 and V is TRBV18; D unclear. Germline CDR1 reads KGHSH; CDR2 reads LQKENI. The CDR3 runs to 14 residues. Trimming took 0 bases from V and 3 from J, leaving 9 bases between them. The CDR3 region is CASSPPSPFYEQYF. The CDR3 coding sequence is TGTGCCAGCTCACCACCCAGCCCCTTCTACGAGCAGTACTTC.

This clone was observed a few times. CDR3 in DNA: TGTGCCAGCAGCGATGACGGGACTAGTGACAATGAGCAGTTCTTC. Translated, it gives CASSDDGTSDNEQFF. The J gene is TRBJ2-1, the V gene TRBV9; TRBD2 aligns across 8 bases. Germline CDR1 is SGDLS and CDR2 is YYNGEE. V lost 3 bases, J lost 5 bases, and 7 bases stayed unmatched. There are 15 residues in the CDR3.

The V and J genes are TRBV5-1 and TRBJ1-1; D unclear. Looked up from germline, CDR1 is SGHRS and CDR2 is YFSETQ. Between the trimmed V and J ends, which lost 1 base and 5 bases, there was a span of 6 bases. There are 12 residues in the CDR3. The CDR3 coding sequence is TGCGCCAGCAGCTTGATTGGGACTGAAGCTTTCTTT. Its translation: CASSLIGTEAFF.

As to this clone: The germline gene is not matched at one end of the junction; a read error may be the cause. J is TRBJ2-1 and V is TRBV7-7, with a possible D match to TRBD2 (7 bases). The CDR3 is made up of 15 amino acids. Germline assignment: CDR1 SSHAT and CDR2 FNYEAQ (reference sequence). The CDR3 DNA reads TGTGCTAGCAGCTTAGATGGGGGGGCGTTCAATGAGCAGTTCTTC. This encodes CASSLDGGAFNEQFF.

CDR3 protein: CASSLGGMNTEAFF. CDR3 nucleotide sequence: TGTGCCAGCAGCTTAGGGGGCATGAACACTGAAGCTTTCTTT. The chain employs TRBV7-6 and TRBJ1-1, with D possibly TRBD1 on 5 matching bases. Germline V gene sequence: CDR1 SGHVS, CDR2 FNYEAQ. This CDR3 contains 14 residues. Trimming shortened V by 1 base and J by 0 bases, and 6 bases separated the two germline ends.

This clone has only a few counts. V usage is TRBV2 and J usage is TRBJ2-4; TRBD2 agrees at 12 bases. J lost 0 bases, V lost 6 bases, and 9 bases had no gene match. The CDR3 has 18 residues. CDR1 is SNHLY and CDR2 is FYNNEI in the germline V gene. In DNA, the CDR3 is TGTGCCAGCAGGACGACTAGCGGGGGAACGCTAGCCAAAAACATTCAGTACTTC. Residues: CASRTTSGGTLAKNIQYF.